A single sample gave rise to the 13 T cell receptor beta chains below, sequenced in a study of blood T cell repertoires in COVID-19. Using immunoSEQ multiplex PCR, the repertoire was profiled, and TCRdb retains in-frame clones only, with some absent. Among 330,000 or so clones listed, about nine tenths were seen once. Sequenced input: PBMCs or T cells enriched from blood (not recorded which). Every receptor here comes from a woman in her 30s who had been exposed to COVID-19.

The genes are TRBV29-1 and TRBJ2-1, with 8 nucleotides matching TRBD1. Per germline, CDR1 SQVTM and CDR2 ANQGSEA. V gave up 7 bases and J gave up 8 bases; unmatched junction bases: 13. The CDR3 is made up of 14 amino acids. CDR3 DNA: TGCAGCGCCTCACGACAGGGGTGGGTGGATGAGCAGTTCTTC. Protein: CSASRQGWVDEQFF.

The chain uses TRBV11-3 and TRBJ1-1; D gene unclear. In germline, CDR1 is SGHNT, CDR2 YENEEA. V was trimmed by 1 base and J by 3 bases, leaving 9 bases between them. The CDR3 contains 14 residues. CDR3 sequence: CASSLGRGYTEAFF. Here the CDR3 DNA reads TGTGCCAGCAGCTTAGGCAGAGGCTACACTGAAGCTTTCTTT.

The genes are TRBV15 and TRBJ2-6, with TRBD1 as a possible D gene (5 bases). This CDR3 has 17 residues. Trimming removed 1 base at V and 2 bases at J, with 12 bases between. In germline, CDR1 is LNHNV, CDR2 YYDKDF (reference sequence). CDR3 residues: CATSRVKTDTGANVLTF. CDR3 nucleotides: TGTGCCACCAGCAGAGTTAAGACGGACACTGGGGCCAACGTCCTGACTTTC.

The chain links TRBV27 to TRBJ1-6; 8 nucleotides agree with TRBD1. The CDR3 has 14 amino acids. Germline CDR1 and CDR2: MNHEY and SMNVEV (reference sequence). V lost 8 bases, J lost 9 bases, and 9 bases stayed unmatched. Written as DNA, the CDR3 is TGTGCCAGCTCGAGACAGGGGTCTACTTCACCCCTCCACTTT. Protein sequence: CASSRQGSTSPLHF.

The genes are TRBV11-1 and TRBJ2-7, with 9 bases that match TRBD1. Trimming at V came to 5 bases and at J to 1 base, leaving 3 bases not matched to a gene. This CDR3 contains 14 residues. Germline-derived CDR1 and CDR2 are SGHAT and FQDESV (reference sequence). The CDR3 nucleotides read TGTGCCAGCAGCCGACAGGGGGGATCCTACGAGCAGTACTTC. Translating it yields CASSRQGGSYEQYF. The full variable domain, with the rest looked up from reference TRBV11-1 and TRBJ2-7, is EAEVAQSPRYKITEKSQAVAFWCDPISGHATLYWYRQILGQGPELLVQFQDESVVDDSQLPKDRFSAERLKGVDSTLKIQPAELGDSAMYLCASSRQGGSYEQYFGPGTRLTVT.

The chain links TRBV7-9 to TRBJ1-4; D is possibly TRBD1 (5 bases). The CDR3 is made up of 14 amino acids. Between the trimmed V and J ends, which lost 5 bases and 1 base, there was a span of 8 bases. CDR1 is SEHNR and CDR2 is FQNEAQ in the germline V gene (reference sequence). As DNA, the CDR3 is TGTGCCAGCAGCCGACAGTTAACTAATGAAAAACTGTTTTTT. It encodes CASSRQLTNEKLFF.

The rearrangement joins TRBV7-2 to TRBJ2-5; D not resolved. Trimming took off 3 bases at V and 6 bases at J, with 11 bases between the two ends. CDR3 length: 13 residues. Germline V CDR1 and CDR2: SGHTA, FQGNSA. The CDR3 nucleotides are TGTGCCAGCAGCTTCGGCGGTTCGCAGACCCAGTACTTC. This codes for CASSFGGSQTQYF.

The chain combines TRBV6-6 with TRBJ2-7; D possibly corresponds to TRBD2 (5 bases). The V end lost 0 bases, the J end lost 0 bases, and 9 bases lay between the germline ends. The CDR3 consists of 15 residues. Looked up from germline, CDR1 is MNHNY and CDR2 is SVGAGI (reference sequence). This chain's CDR3 is CASSYSREGSYEQYF. The CDR3 region has the DNA TGTGCCAGCAGTTACTCGCGAGAGGGCTCCTACGAGCAGTACTTC.

The rearrangement joins TRBV27 to TRBJ2-1; the match to TRBD1 covers 12 bases. Germline CDR1 and CDR2: MNHEY and SMNVEV (reference sequence). The CDR3 totals 21 residues. V lost 5 bases to trimming and J lost 5 bases; unmatched junction nucleotides: 22. The CDR3 coding sequence is TGTGCCAGCAGTCCTTTTTCAATATCCGGGACAGGGGGCGCCGGCCACAATGAGCAGTTCTTC. It specifies CASSPFSISGTGGAGHNEQFF.

V is TRBV20-1 and J is TRBJ2-5; 11 bases are shared with TRBD2. V trimming: 3 bases; J trimming: 1 base; junction bases outside the gene matches: 7. The CDR3 has 16 amino acids. Germline CDR1 and CDR2: DFQATT and SNEGSKA (reference sequence). The CDR3 region is CSASRLAGGIQETQYF. CDR3 sequence (DNA): TGCAGTGCTAGTCGGCTAGCGGGAGGTATCCAAGAGACCCAGTACTTC.

The CDR3 loop is CASSIVEGRVIMNTEAFF. The CDR3 DNA is TGTGCCAGTAGTATTGTGGAGGGCCGGGTGATTATGAACACTGAAGCTTTCTTT. The chain uses TRBV19 and TRBJ1-1; no reliable D call. V shed 3 bases and J shed 0 bases, with 20 bases lying between them. The CDR3 extends over 18 amino acids. Per germline, CDR1 LNHDA and CDR2 SQIVND (reference sequence).

The V gene is TRBV21-1, the J gene TRBJ2-2; no DNA check was done on the table's D call, TRBD1. TRBV21-1 is given as a pseudogene. There are 15 residues in the CDR3. CDR3 in amino acids: CASSLRGGASGELFF. The CDR3 nucleotides read TGTGCCAGCAGCCTAAGAGGGGGCGCAAGCGGGGAGCTGTTTTTT.

The V and J genes are TRBV28 and TRBJ1-2; D gene ambiguous. The CDR3 runs to 12 residues. Germline V gene lookup returns CDR1 MDHEN and CDR2 SYDVKM. With 6 bases removed from V and 3 bases from J, the gap between germline ends came to 8 bases. The CDR3 coding sequence is TGTGCCAGCAGGTTGGTAGACTATGGCTACACCTTC. Amino acid sequence: CASRLVDYGYTF.